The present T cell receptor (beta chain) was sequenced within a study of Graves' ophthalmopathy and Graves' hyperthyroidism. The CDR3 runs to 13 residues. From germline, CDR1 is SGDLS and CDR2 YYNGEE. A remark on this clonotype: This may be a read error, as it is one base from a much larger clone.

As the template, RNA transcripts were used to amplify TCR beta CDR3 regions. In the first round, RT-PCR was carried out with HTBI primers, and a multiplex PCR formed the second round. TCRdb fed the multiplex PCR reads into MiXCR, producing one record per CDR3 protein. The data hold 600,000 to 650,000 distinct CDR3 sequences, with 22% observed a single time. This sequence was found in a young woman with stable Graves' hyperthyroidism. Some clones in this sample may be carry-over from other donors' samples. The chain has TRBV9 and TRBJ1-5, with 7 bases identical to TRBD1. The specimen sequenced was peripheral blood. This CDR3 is CASSVEQGQPQQF. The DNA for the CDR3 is TGTGCCAGCAGCGTGGAGCAGGGACAGCCCCAGCAGTTT.